This entry describes one TCR beta chain. Its target is unknown. 13 Jbeta primers and 60 Vbeta primers were used for the PCR. Method: immunoSEQ multiplex PCR; TCRdb's copy keeps in-frame clones and lacks some. The sample has approximately 190,000 clones; roughly 80% are singletons. The data were obtained in a study of cytomegalovirus exposure and HLA in healthy donors. Whole-study findings and limits: TCR beta sequences numbering 15,000 to 20,000 were associated with HLA alleles at 0.05 false discovery rate in a later analysis. There were some V segments, including TRBV6-2 and TRBV6-3, excluded as indistinguishable. Later analysis revealed greater clonal expansion in HLA-associated TCR beta chains than in equally common others. A previous analysis found most TCR beta V segments productive roughly 87% or roughly 30% of the time.

The CDR3 extends over 16 amino acids. CDR1 and CDR2 (germline): SGDLS, YYNGEE. The ends lost 4 bases at V and 1 base at J; junction bases unmatched: 9. Sequences were obtained from PBMCs. The origin of this receptor is a man aged 50 to 60 in good health and CMV-seronegative. V usage is TRBV9 and J usage is TRBJ2-3; TRBD1 aligns across 7 bases. The CDR3 region is CASSPRTGRGTDTQYF. The CDR3 DNA is TGTGCCAGCAGCCCGCGGACAGGACGGGGCACAGATACGCAGTATTTT.